The rows below give T cell receptor beta chains drawn from one sample of a study of blood T cell repertoires in COVID-19. The repertoire was sequenced with immunoSEQ multiplex PCR; TCRdb's copy has only in-frame clones and lacks some. The sample comprises about 53,000 clones, 75% to 80% of which are singletons, and roughly 45% rests with the top ten. The sequencing input was peripheral blood. Receptors were obtained from a man aged 65 to 85 with active or convalescent COVID-19. Each CDR3 is given with its conserved first and last residue. Fields, in order: D gene, V gene, clone size, J gene, CDR3 DNA, CDR3 protein. D genes are given only for firm matches. Where a row states a size, it is once, few, many or the class of an expanded clone; other rows omit it.

TRBD1,TRBV18,NA,TRBJ2-6,TGTGCCAGCTCCCCCAGGATAACAGGGGGTCTCGGCGTCCTGACTTTC,CASSPRITGGLGVLTF
NA,TRBV9,NA,TRBJ2-6,TGTGCCAGCAGCGTAGGCGGGGCGGGGGCCAACGTCCTGACTTTC,CASSVGGAGANVLTF
NA,TRBV30,NA,TRBJ1-5,TGTGCCTGGAGCCTCGGGGAGAATCAGCCCCAGCATTTT,CAWSLGENQPQHF
TRBD1,TRBV6-5,NA,TRBJ2-7,TGTGCCAGCATACCAATCGGGACAGGGAACGAGCAGTACTTC,CASIPIGTGNEQYF
TRBD1,TRBV2,NA,TRBJ2-7,TGTGCCAGCAAAGGGACAGGGAGCTCCTACGAGCAGTACTTC,CASKGTGSSYEQYF
NA,TRBV5-1,NA,TRBJ2-7,TGCGCCCCACGTGGGGCAGGTCGCTCCTACGAGCAGTACTTC,CAPRGAGRSYEQYF
NA,TRBV7-2,NA,TRBJ2-2,TGTGCCAGCAGCTTAGGGGGGCAAGGTCCCGGGGAGCTGTTTTTT,CASSLGGQGPGELFF
NA,TRBV13,NA,TRBJ1-2,TGTGCCAGCAGCTTAGGAAGGGGGAGCTACACCTTC,CASSLGRGSYTF
NA,TRBV19,once,TRBJ1-2,TGTGCCAGTAGTGAGGACAGTAACTATGGCTACACCTTC,CASSEDSNYGYTF
TRBD1,TRBV30,few,TRBJ1-4,TGTGCCACAGGGGTAACTAATGAAAAACTGTTTTTT,CATGVTNEKLFF
TRBD1,TRBV11-2,NA,TRBJ2-1,TGTGCCAGCAGCTTAGGGACGACAGGGATGAATGAGCAGTTCTTC,CASSLGTTGMNEQFF
TRBD1,TRBV13,NA,TRBJ1-4,TGTGCCAGCAGCCGGACAGGGTACCTTTTCGGTGAAAAACTGTTTTTT,CASSRTGYLFGEKLFF
NA,TRBV20-1,NA,TRBJ2-1,TGCAGTGCTAAGCGCAATGAGCAGTTCTTC,CSAKRNEQFF
NA,TRBV5-1,NA,TRBJ2-1,TGCGCCAGCAGCTCCAGGGATTACAATGAGCAGTTCTTC,CASSSRDYNEQFF